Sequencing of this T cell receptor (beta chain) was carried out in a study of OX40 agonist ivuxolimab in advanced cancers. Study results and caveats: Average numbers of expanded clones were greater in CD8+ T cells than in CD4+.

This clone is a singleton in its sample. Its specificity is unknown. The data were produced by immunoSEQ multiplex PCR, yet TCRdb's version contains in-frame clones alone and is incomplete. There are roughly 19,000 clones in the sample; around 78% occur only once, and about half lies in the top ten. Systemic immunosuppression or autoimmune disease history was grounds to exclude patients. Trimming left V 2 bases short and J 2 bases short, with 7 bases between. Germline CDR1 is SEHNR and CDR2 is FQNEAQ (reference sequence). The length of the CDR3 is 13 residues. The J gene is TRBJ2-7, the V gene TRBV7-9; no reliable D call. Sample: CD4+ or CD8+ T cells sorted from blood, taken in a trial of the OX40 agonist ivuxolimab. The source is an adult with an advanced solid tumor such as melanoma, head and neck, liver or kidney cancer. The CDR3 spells CASSLQDPYEQYF. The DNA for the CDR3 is TGTGCCAGCAGCTTACAGGATCCCTACGAGCAGTACTTC.